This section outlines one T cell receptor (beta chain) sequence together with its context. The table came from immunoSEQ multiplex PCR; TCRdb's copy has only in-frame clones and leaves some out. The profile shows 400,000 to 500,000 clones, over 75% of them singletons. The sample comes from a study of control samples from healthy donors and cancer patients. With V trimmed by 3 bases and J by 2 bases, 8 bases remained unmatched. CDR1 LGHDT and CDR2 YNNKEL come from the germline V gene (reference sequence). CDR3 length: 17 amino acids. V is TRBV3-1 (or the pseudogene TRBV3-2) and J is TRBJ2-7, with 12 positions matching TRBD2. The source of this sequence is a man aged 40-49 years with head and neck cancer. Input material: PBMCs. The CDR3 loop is CASSQETTSGRPYEQYF. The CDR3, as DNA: TGTGCCAGCAGCCAGGAAACCACTAGCGGGAGGCCCTACGAGCAGTACTTC.